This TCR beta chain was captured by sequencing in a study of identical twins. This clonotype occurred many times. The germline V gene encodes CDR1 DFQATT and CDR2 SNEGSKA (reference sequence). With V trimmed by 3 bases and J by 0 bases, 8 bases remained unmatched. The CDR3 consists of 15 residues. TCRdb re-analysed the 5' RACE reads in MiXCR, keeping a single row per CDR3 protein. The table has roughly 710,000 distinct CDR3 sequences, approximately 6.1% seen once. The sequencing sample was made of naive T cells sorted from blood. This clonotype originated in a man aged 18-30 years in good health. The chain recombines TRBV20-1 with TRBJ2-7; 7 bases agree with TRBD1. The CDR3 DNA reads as TGCAGTGCTAGGGCGACCGGGACAGTCTCCTACGAGCAGTACTTC. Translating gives CSARATGTVSYEQYF.